This T cell receptor beta chain emerged from a study of T cell changes during pregnancy in multiple sclerosis. Method: immunoSEQ multiplex PCR; TCRdb's copy keeps in-frame clones and lacks some. The data show tens of thousands of clones, roughly 90% seen once. Germline CDR1 reads LGHNA; CDR2 reads YNFKEQ. V trimming: 4 bases; J trimming: 4 bases; junction bases outside the gene matches: 12. This CDR3 comprises 16 residues. Sequenced here: CD4+ T cells from peripheral blood mononuclear cells, sampled after pregnancy. The origin of this receptor is a female donor in good health, enrolled as a control in a pregnancy study. The rearrangement uses TRBV4-2 and TRBJ1-1; 7 nucleotides align to TRBD1. The CDR3 loop reads CASSPVTGVGGTEAFF. In DNA, the CDR3 is TGTGCCAGCAGCCCTGTTACAGGGGTGGGGGGCACTGAAGCTTTCTTT.